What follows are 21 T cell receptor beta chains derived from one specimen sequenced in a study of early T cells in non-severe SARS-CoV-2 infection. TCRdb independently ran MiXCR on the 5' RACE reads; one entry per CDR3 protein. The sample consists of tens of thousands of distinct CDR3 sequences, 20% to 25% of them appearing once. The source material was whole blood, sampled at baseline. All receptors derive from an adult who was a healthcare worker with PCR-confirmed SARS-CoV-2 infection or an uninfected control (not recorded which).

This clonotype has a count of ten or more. CDR3 region: CASSLGTSGETQYF. CDR3 in DNA: TGTGCCAGCAGCTTAGGGACTAGCGGGGAGACCCAGTACTTC. V usage is TRBV11-2 and J usage is TRBJ2-5, with 11 bases matching TRBD2. CDR3 length: 14 residues. With 1 base clipped from V and 5 bases from J, the junction kept 0 bases outside the gene matches. In germline, CDR1 is SGHAT, CDR2 FQNNGV. Together with reference TRBV11-2 and TRBJ2-5, the CDR3 gives the full variable domain: EAGVAQSPRYKIIEKRQSVAFWCNPISGHATLYWYQQILGQGPKLLIQFQNNGVVDDSQLPKDRFSAERLKGVDSTLKIQPAKLEDSAVYLCASSLGTSGETQYFGPGTRLLVL.

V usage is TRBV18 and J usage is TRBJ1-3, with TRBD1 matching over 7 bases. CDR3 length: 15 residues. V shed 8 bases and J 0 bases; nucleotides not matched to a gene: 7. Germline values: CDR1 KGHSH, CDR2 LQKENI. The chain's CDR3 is CASRDSLISGNTIYF. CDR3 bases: TGTGCCAGCCGGGACAGCCTTATCTCTGGAAACACCATATATTTT.

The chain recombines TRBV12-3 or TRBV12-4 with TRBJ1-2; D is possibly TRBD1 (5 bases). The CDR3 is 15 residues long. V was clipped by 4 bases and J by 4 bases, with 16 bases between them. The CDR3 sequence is CASSSRQTAGYGYTF. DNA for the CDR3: TGTGCCAGCAGTTCCCGACAGACCGCTGGCTATGGCTACACCTTC.

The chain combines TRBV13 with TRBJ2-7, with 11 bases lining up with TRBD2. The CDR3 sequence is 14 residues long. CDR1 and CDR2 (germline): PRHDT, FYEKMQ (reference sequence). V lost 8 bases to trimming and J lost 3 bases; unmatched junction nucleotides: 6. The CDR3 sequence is CASHLAGGDYEQYF. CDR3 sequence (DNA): TGTGCCAGCCACCTAGCGGGGGGTGACTACGAGCAGTACTTC.

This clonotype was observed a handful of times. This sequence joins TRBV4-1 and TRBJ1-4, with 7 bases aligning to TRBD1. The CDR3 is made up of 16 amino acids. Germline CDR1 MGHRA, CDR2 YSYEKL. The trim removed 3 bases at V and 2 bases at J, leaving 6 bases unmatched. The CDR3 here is CASSQAQGKTNEKLFF. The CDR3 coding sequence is TGCGCCAGCAGCCAGGCACAGGGGAAGACTAATGAAAAACTGTTTTTT.

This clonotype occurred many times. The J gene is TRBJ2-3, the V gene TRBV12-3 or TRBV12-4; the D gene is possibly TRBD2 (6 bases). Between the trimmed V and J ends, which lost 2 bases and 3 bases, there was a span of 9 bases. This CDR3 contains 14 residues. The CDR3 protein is CASSLLGGTDTQYF. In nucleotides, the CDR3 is TGTGCCAGCAGTTTACTAGGAGGGACAGATACGCAGTATTTT.

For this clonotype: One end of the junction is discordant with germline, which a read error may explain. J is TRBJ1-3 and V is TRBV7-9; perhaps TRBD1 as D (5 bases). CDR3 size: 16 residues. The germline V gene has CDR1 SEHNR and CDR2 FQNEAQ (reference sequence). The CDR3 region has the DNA TGTGCCAGCAGCCCCAATTTCAGGGACTCTGAAAACACCATATATTTT. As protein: CASSPNFRDSENTIYF.

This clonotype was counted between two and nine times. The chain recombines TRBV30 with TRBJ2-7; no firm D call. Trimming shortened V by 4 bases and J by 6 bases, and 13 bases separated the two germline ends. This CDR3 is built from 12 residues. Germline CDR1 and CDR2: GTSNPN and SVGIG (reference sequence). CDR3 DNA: TGTGCCTGGACCAAAGACAAGAGCGAGCAGTACTTC. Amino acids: CAWTKDKSEQYF.

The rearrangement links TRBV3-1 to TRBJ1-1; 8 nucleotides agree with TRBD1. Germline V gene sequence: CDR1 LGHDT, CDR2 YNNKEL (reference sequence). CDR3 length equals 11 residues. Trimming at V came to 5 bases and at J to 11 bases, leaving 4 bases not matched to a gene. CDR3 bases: TGTGCCAGCAGCGTGACAGGGGTCGCTTTCTTT. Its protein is CASSVTGVAFF.

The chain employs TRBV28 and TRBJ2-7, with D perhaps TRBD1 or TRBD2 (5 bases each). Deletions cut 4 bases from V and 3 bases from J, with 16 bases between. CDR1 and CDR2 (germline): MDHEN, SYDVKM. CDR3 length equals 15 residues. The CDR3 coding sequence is TGTGCCAGCAGTTCATCAGGGATCGGGGTCTACGAGCAGTACTTC. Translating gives CASSSSGIGVYEQYF.

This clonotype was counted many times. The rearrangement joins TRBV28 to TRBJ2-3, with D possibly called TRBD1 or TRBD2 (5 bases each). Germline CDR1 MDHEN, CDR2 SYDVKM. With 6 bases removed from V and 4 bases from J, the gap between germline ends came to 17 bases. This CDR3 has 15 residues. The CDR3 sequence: CASSRSGPGADTQYF. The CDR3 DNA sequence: TGTGCCAGCAGCCGTTCGGGACCTGGGGCAGATACGCAGTATTTT.

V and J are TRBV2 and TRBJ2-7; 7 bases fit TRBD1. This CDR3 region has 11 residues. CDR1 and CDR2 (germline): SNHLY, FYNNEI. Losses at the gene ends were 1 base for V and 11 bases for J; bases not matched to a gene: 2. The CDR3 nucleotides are TGTGCCAGCAGTGAAGAAGGGGGCAAGTACTTC. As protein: CASSEEGGKYF.

In DNA form, the CDR3 reads TGCGCCAGCAGCCAAGTGGGAGGAATGGCCGACACCGGGGAGCTGTTTTTT. Translation: CASSQVGGMADTGELFF. The rearrangement uses TRBV4-1 and TRBJ2-2; possibly TRBD2 for D (6 bases). The CDR3 has 17 residues. Germline loops: CDR1 MGHRA, CDR2 YSYEKL. V shed 1 base and J shed 3 bases, with 15 bases lying between them.

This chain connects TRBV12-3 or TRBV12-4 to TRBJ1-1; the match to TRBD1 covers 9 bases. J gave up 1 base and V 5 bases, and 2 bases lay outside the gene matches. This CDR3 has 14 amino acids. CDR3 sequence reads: CASSPTGGNTEAFF. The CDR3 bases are TGTGCCAGCAGTCCGACAGGGGGGAACACTGAAGCTTTCTTT.

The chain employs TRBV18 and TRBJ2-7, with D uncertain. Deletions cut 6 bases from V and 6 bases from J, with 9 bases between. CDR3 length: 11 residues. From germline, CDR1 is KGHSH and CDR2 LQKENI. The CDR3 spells CASSLNREQYF. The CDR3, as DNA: TGTGCCAGCTCCCTGAACCGCGAGCAGTACTTC.

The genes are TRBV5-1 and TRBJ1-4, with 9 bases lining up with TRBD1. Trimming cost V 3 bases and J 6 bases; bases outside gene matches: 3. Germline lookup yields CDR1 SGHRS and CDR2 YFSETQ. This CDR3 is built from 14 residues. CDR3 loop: CASSSRTGDEKLFF. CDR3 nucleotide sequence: TGCGCCAGCAGCTCCAGGACAGGGGATGAAAAACTGTTTTTT.

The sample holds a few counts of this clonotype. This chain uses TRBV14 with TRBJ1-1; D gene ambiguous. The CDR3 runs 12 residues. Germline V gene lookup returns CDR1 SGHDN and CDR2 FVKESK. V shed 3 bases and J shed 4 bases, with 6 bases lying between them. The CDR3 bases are TGTGCCAGCAGCCAGAAGGGCACTGAAGCTTTCTTT. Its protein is CASSQKGTEAFF.

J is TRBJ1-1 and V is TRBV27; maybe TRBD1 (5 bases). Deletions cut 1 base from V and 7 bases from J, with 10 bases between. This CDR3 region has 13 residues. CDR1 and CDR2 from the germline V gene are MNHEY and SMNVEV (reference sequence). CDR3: CASSLWGSNEAFF. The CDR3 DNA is TGTGCCAGCAGTTTATGGGGGTCGAATGAAGCTTTCTTT.

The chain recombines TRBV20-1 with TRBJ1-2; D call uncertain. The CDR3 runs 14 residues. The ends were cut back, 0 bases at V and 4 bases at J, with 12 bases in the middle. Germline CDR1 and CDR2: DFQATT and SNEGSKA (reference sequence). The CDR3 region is CSARDNSPIYGYTF. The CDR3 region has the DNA TGCAGTGCTAGAGATAACAGCCCCATCTATGGCTACACCTTC.

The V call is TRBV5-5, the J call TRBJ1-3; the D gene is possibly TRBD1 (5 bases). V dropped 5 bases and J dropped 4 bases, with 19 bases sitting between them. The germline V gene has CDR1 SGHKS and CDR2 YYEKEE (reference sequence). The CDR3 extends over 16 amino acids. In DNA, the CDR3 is TGTGCCAGCAGACGAGACGGGACGGCCAGGGGAAACACCATATATTTT. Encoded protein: CASRRDGTARGNTIYF.

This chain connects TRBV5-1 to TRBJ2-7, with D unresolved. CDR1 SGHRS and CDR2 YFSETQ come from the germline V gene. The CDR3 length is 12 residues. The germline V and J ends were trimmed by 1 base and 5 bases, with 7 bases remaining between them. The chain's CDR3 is CASSLNLDEQYF. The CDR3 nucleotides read TGCGCCAGCAGCTTGAATTTAGACGAGCAGTACTTC.